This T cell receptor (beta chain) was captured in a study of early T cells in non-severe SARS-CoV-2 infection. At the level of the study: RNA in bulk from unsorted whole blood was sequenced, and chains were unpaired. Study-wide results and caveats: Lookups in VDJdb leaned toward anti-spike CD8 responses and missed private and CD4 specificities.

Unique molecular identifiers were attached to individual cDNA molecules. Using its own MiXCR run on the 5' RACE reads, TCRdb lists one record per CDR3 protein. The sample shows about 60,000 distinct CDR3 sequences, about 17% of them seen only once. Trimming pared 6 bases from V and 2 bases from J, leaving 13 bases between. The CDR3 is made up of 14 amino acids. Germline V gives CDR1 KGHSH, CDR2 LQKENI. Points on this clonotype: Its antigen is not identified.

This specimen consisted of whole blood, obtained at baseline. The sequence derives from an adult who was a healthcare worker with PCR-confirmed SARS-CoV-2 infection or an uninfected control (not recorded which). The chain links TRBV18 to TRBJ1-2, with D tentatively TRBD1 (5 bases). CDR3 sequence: CASSVTGDNYGYTF. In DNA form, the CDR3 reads TGTGCCAGCTCCGTAACGGGGGACAACTATGGCTACACCTTC.